The 18 T cell receptor beta chains below come from one sample, sequenced in a study of CD8 T cells in ankylosing spondylitis. MiXCR, applied by TCRdb to the 5' RACE reads, yields one record per CDR3 protein. The repertoire holds 300,000 to 350,000 distinct CDR3 sequences, with around 15% as singletons. Source material: blood, either unsorted or a sorted T cell fraction (not recorded which). These receptors all come from a male donor with ankylosing spondylitis or in good health (not recorded which).

This sequence joins TRBV5-1 and TRBJ1-5; D unclear. The length of the CDR3 is 16 residues. Germline CDR1 reads SGHRS; CDR2 reads YFSETQ. The V and J ends lost 0 bases and 0 bases respectively, with 10 bases between them. CDR3 region: CASSLGAKNSNQPQHF. DNA of the CDR3: TGCGCCAGCAGCTTGGGAGCTAAAAATAGCAATCAGCCCCAGCATTTT. The full variable domain, rest sourced from reference TRBV5-1 and TRBJ1-5, is KAGVTQTPRYLIKTRGQQVTLSCSPISGHRSVSWYQQTPGQGLQFLFEYFSETQRNKGNFPGRFSGRQFSNSRSEMNVSTLELGDSALYLCASSLGAKNSNQPQHFGDGTRLSIL.

The CDR3 loop reads CSVAGEGQPQHF. As DNA, the CDR3 is TGCAGCGTTGCGGGGGAGGGACAGCCCCAGCATTTT. V is TRBV29-1 and J is TRBJ1-5, with TRBD1 as a possible D gene (5 bases). Germline loops: CDR1 SQVTM, CDR2 ANQGSEA. The CDR3 has 12 residues. Trimming cost V 4 bases and J 7 bases, with 11 bases left between them.

V gene TRBV6-1 combines with J gene TRBJ2-5, with TRBD1 identical over 8 bases. After removal of 7 bases from V and 1 base from J, the junction contained 5 bases not matched to a gene. Germline CDR1 reads MNHNS; CDR2 reads SASEGT. The CDR3 is 14 residues long. CDR3 sequence (DNA): TGTGCCAGCAAAAGCAGGGGGCTCCAAGAGACCCAGTACTTC. Its protein product is CASKSRGLQETQYF.

This clonotype was detected a few times. This chain connects TRBV25-1 to TRBJ1-2, with D tentatively TRBD1 (6 bases). V lost 4 bases and J 0 bases, leaving 15 bases between the germline ends. CDR1 MGHDK and CDR2 SYGVNS come from the germline V gene. The CDR3 is 16 amino acids. The CDR3 sequence is CASSVQGREANYGYTF. CDR3 bases: TGTGCCAGCAGTGTACAGGGCAGGGAAGCTAACTATGGCTACACCTTC.

This clonotype was detected only a few times. The gene calls are TRBV15 and TRBJ2-4, with 7 bases identical to TRBD1. Trimming removed 4 bases from V and 9 bases from J; junction bases left unmatched: 9. The CDR3 has 14 residues. CDR1 is LNHNV, CDR2 YYDKDF, per germline (reference sequence). CDR3 DNA: TGTGCCACCAGCAACGACCGACAGGGAAGCATTCAGTACTTC. Translating gives CATSNDRQGSIQYF.

This clonotype was found a few times. V is TRBV5-1 and J is TRBJ2-7; D tentatively reads TRBD1 or TRBD2 (5 bases each). V was pared by 0 bases and J by 12 bases, with 13 bases between. Germline V gives CDR1 SGHRS, CDR2 YFSETQ. The CDR3 sequence is 12 residues long. The chain's CDR3 is CASSLDGGIGYF. The CDR3 DNA sequence: TGCGCCAGCAGCTTGGATGGGGGAATCGGGTACTTC.

This clonotype showed up just a few times. The chain employs TRBV3-1 and TRBJ2-7; 7 bases align to TRBD1. V trimming: 4 bases; J trimming: 1 base; junction bases outside the gene matches: 4. CDR3 length equals 14 residues. The germline V gene has CDR1 LGHDT and CDR2 YNNKEL (reference sequence). This CDR3 reads CASSLYRGSYEQYF. CDR3 DNA: TGTGCCAGCAGCCTTTACAGGGGATCCTACGAGCAGTACTTC.

This clonotype was counted a few times. This rearrangement joins TRBV7-9 to TRBJ1-2, with D unclear. This CDR3 has 14 residues. Deletions cut 1 base from V and 4 bases from J, with 10 bases between. Germline V gives CDR1 SEHNR, CDR2 FQNEAQ (reference sequence). CDR3 nucleotides: TGTGCCAGCAGCTTAGAGGGTGCCCTCTATGGCTACACCTTC. This gives the protein CASSLEGALYGYTF.

This clonotype was counted a few times. J is TRBJ1-1 and V is TRBV5-1, with D perhaps TRBD1 (5 bases). Trimming took off 2 bases at V and 11 bases at J, with 16 bases between the two ends. Germline loops: CDR1 SGHRS, CDR2 YFSETQ. The CDR3 covers 13 residues. The CDR3 here is CASSLTRPEGAFF. The CDR3 nucleotides are TGCGCCAGCAGCTTAACTCGGCCTGAGGGGGCTTTCTTT.

This clonotype showed up just a few times. This chain joins TRBV3-1 and TRBJ2-5; 9 bases line up with TRBD2. CDR1 and CDR2 from the germline V gene are LGHDT and YNNKEL (reference sequence). With 3 bases clipped from V and 2 bases from J, the junction kept 7 bases outside the gene matches. The CDR3 is 16 residues long. Written as DNA, the CDR3 is TGTGCCAGCAGCCATCGGACTACTAGCGGGCAAGAGACCCAGTACTTC. It yields the protein CASSHRTTSGQETQYF.

In its sample, this clonotype was seen a few times. The chain employs TRBV29-1 and TRBJ2-7; 9 bases fit TRBD1. The V gene's germline CDR1 is SQVTM and CDR2 ANQGSEA. With V trimmed by 8 bases and J by 4 bases, 9 bases remained unmatched. The CDR3 totals 13 residues. The CDR3 region has the DNA TGCAGCTTCCTTAGGGGACAGGGTTACGAGCAGTACTTC. Encoded protein: CSFLRGQGYEQYF.

The chain recombines TRBV29-1 with TRBJ2-7; 7 nucleotides align to TRBD1. Germline V gene data show CDR1 as SQVTM and CDR2 as ANQGSEA. Trimming removed 8 bases from V and 2 bases from J; junction bases left unmatched: 12. This CDR3 has 14 amino acids. DNA for the CDR3: TGCAGCTTTCTAGGTAGGGGACAGACCTACGAGCAGTACTTC. It yields the protein CSFLGRGQTYEQYF.

This clonotype was counted a few times. The rearrangement links TRBV12-3 or TRBV12-4 to TRBJ2-5; possibly TRBD1 for D (6 bases). V was cut by 6 bases and J by 2 bases, with 13 bases left in between. The CDR3 is made up of 14 amino acids. CDR3 loop: CASRPTGSQETQYF. The CDR3 DNA sequence: TGTGCCAGCAGGCCTACAGGGTCTCAAGAGACCCAGTACTTC.

This clonotype has a count of ten or more. The V call is TRBV6-1, the J call TRBJ1-2; TRBD1 might be the D (6 bases). CDR1 is MNHNS, CDR2 SASEGT, per germline. The CDR3 length is 14 residues. Trimming shortened V by 4 bases and J by 1 base, and 10 bases separated the two germline ends. The chain's CDR3 is CASSGTQGNYGYTF. CDR3 nucleotides: TGTGCCAGCAGTGGAACACAGGGTAACTATGGCTACACCTTC.

This clonotype was seen only a few times. The chain carries TRBV5-1 and TRBJ2-1; no definite D call. Looked up from germline, CDR1 is SGHRS and CDR2 is YFSETQ. V was clipped by 4 bases and J by 6 bases, with 17 bases between them. This CDR3 region has 15 residues. The CDR3: CASSPDLGWGNEQFF. The CDR3, as DNA: TGCGCCAGCAGCCCCGACTTGGGGTGGGGCAATGAGCAGTTCTTC.

V gene TRBV2 combines with J gene TRBJ2-7; 10 nucleotides align to TRBD1. J was trimmed by 6 bases and V by 4 bases; bases with no gene match: 3. Germline V lookup: CDR1 SNHLY, CDR2 FYNNEI. CDR3 length: 13 amino acids. CDR3 amino acids: CASSAGQGLEQYF. As DNA, the CDR3 is TGTGCCAGCAGTGCGGGACAGGGGCTCGAGCAGTACTTC.

This clonotype was counted between two and nine times. The chain has TRBV5-5 and TRBJ1-4; D might be TRBD1 (6 bases). V gave up 4 bases and J gave up 8 bases, with 18 bases separating them. There are 15 residues in the CDR3. Germline-derived CDR1 and CDR2 are SGHKS and YYEKEE (reference sequence). CDR3: CASSPGWGLQEKLFF. As DNA, the CDR3 is TGTGCCAGCAGCCCTGGATGGGGGCTGCAAGAAAAACTGTTTTTT.

This clonotype was seen only a few times. The chain links TRBV20-1 to TRBJ2-7; D is possibly TRBD2 (7 bases). Germline V lookup: CDR1 DFQATT, CDR2 SNEGSKA (reference sequence). Between the trimmed V and J ends, which lost 6 bases and 1 base, there was a span of 13 bases. The CDR3 loop spans 13 amino acids. CDR3 DNA sequence: TGCAGTGCAGGGGGGGCTCCTTCCTACGAGCAGTACTTC. It translates to CSAGGAPSYEQYF.